This TCR beta chain was captured in a study of blood T cell repertoires in COVID-19 (TCRdb year 2020). In the study overall: The collaborator samples originated in the United States, Italy and Spain and spanned the acute and convalescent phases of COVID-19. The material from the prospective study consisted of cDNA or gDNA derived from T cells, B-cell-depleted T cells, or PBMCs. The repertoires were made available in a free public database intended to serve as a resource for research on the immune response to SARS-CoV-2. The sample metadata nearly always contained a de-identified subject ID, COVID-19 status, age in years and sex. Subjects who had been exposed to COVID-19, were actively infected with it, or had recovered from it provided the deeply sampled blood TCRbeta repertoires that made up the dataset. Samples came from the ongoing ImmuneRACE study (first 160 participants) plus 1,254 subjects from 6 global collaborators. HLA class I and class II types, where available, came from metadata supplied by the sample provider rather than from assay-based typing.

The full study reports these points: The quantity of clinical and demographic metadata differed by source and by participant and was supplied without curation.

This clone has a handful of counts. Which antigen it targets is not known. There are no base qualities to consult, and no much larger clone falls within one base. Including cysteine and phenylalanine, the CDR3 has 14 amino acids. Just the 42-base CDR3 DNA is kept, in frame starting at base 1. CDR1 and CDR2 were assigned from the germline V gene as SGHTA and FQGNSA. Clipping removes 3 bases from V and 5 bases from J, with 5 as the unmatched junction base count. Enrolling through a virtual design, the prospective study's participants ranged in age from roughly 18 to 89 years and lived across 24 United States geographic areas. To assign participants to cohorts, the prospective study relied on clinical history that participants themselves reported in a screening survey and a study questionnaire. ImmuneRACE Cohort 3 recovered participants were defined by two consecutive negative NP/OP PCR tests, healthcare professional clearance, or symptom resolution. Each participant in the prospective study had whole blood, serum and a nasopharyngeal or oropharyngeal swab collected by mobile phlebotomists. Additional blood draws and questionnaires over an approximately 2-month period could optionally be provided by prospective study participants. Blood samples from the prospective study were shipped frozen or at room temperature prior to DNA extraction.

TCRbeta CDR3 regions were amplified from genomic DNA by means of the immunoSEQ Assay, a bias-controlled multiplex PCR. In the authors' own workflow: Within the assay, amplification of reference gene primers was used to estimate how many nucleated cells each sample contained. To quantify the absolute abundance of each unique TCRbeta CDR3 rearrangement, sequence reads were collapsed and filtered. For each sample, productive Simpson clonality was calculated as the square root of Simpson's diversity index across productive rearrangements. TCRdb re-hosts the immuneACCESS table, in-frame sequences only. Its copies lack some clones; in the studies checked, an unresolved V gene accounts for under half of them, and the cause for the rest is not known. The V and J calls and clone size were taken over from that table, and D and trimming were inferred from the DNA. In this sample the table shows over 250,000 clones, more than 80% of which occur a single time. The ten largest account for roughly 1.1% of the sample.

This sequence uses TRBV7-2 and TRBJ2-7, with 9 central nucleotides matching TRBD1. Specimen: PBMCs or T cells enriched from blood (not recorded which). This receptor was taken from a woman in her twenties or thirties who had recovered from COVID-19. The CDR3: CASSLGQGRNEQYF. The DNA sequence follows: TGTGCCAGCAGCTTGGGACAGGGTCGGAACGAGCAGTACTTC.